A selection of T cell receptor beta chains follows, all from one sample in a study of cytomegalovirus exposure and HLA in healthy donors. Clones were read by immunoSEQ multiplex PCR, and TCRdb kept only the in-frame ones, dropping some. Among under 200,000 clones, 82% were seen once, and the ten largest hold over 0.85%. Input material: PBMCs. The source of these receptors is a girl aged 2 to 10 in good health and CMV-seropositive. The CDR3 runs from the conserved cysteine through the conserved F or W. Fields, in order: J gene, D gene, V gene, clone size, CDR3 protein, CDR3 DNA. A D gene is named only where the DNA matches it firmly. Size is omitted from some rows. Given values are once, few, many or a class for expanded clones.

>TRBJ2-1|TRBD2|TRBV4-2|NA
CASSQELAGANEQFF
TGTGCCAGCAGCCAAGAACTAGCGGGAGCCAATGAGCAGTTCTTC
>TRBJ1-1|NA|TRBV28|NA
CASSLSTGDAFF
TGTGCCAGCAGTTTATCGACGGGTGACGCTTTCTTT
>TRBJ1-5|NA|TRBV4-2|NA
CASSQDRGTGQPQHF
TGTGCCAGCAGCCAAGATCGGGGAACCGGCCAGCCCCAGCATTTT
>TRBJ2-2|TRBD1|TRBV6-4|NA
CASSDGRGSTGELFF
TGTGCCAGCAGTGACGGCAGGGGGTCCACCGGGGAGCTGTTTTTT
>TRBJ2-5|NA|TRBV23-1|NA
CASKTDQETQYF
TGCGCCAGCAAAACGGACCAAGAGACCCAGTACTTC
>TRBJ2-7|NA|TRBV27|few
CASSLGPSYEQYF
TGTGCCAGCAGTTTAGGCCCCTCCTACGAGCAGTACTTC
>TRBJ2-3|TRBD2|TRBV5-1|NA
CASSLLLAGVRDTQYF
TGCGCCAGCAGCTTGTTACTAGCGGGAGTAAGAGATACGCAGTATTTT
>TRBJ1-2|NA|TRBV7-2|few
CASSRGHGGDYGYTF
TGTGCCAGCAGCCGTGGACATGGGGGCGACTATGGCTACACCTTC
>TRBJ1-3|NA|TRBV30|NA
CAWSVGAASGNTIYF
TGTGCCTGGAGTGTAGGTGCGGCCAGTGGAAACACCATATATTTT
>TRBJ2-5|NA|TRBV5-1|NA
CASSWRSQETQYF
TGCGCCAGCAGCTGGCGGAGCCAAGAGACCCAGTACTTC
>TRBJ2-3|TRBD2|TRBV23-1|NA
CASSQRYGRAEEVGVSTDTQYF
TGCGCCAGCAGTCAAAGGTACGGGAGGGCCGAGGAGGTGGGAGTCTCCACAGATACGCAGTATTTT
>TRBJ1-1|TRBD1|TRBV28|NA
CASSLRGPSNTEAFF
TGTGCCAGCAGTTTAAGGGGGCCTTCTAACACTGAAGCTTTCTTT
>TRBJ1-5|NA|TRBV6-1|NA
CASSELRGGANQPQHF
TGTGCCAGCAGTGAACTTAGGGGTGGGGCAAATCAGCCCCAGCATTTT
>TRBJ2-3|NA|TRBV28|NA
CASSFPAGRDTQYF
TGTGCCAGCAGTTTTCCCGCCGGTCGAGATACGCAGTATTTT